This entry lists 4 T cell receptor beta chains sequenced from one sample in a study of cytomegalovirus exposure and HLA in healthy donors. With 60 Vbeta and 13 Jbeta primers, the PCR was carried out. Sequencing was performed with immunoSEQ multiplex PCR; in TCRdb, only in-frame clones are kept and a portion is missing. This table has some 150,000 clones, about 87% appearing once. The sample was PBMCs. Receptor source: a woman in her twenties or thirties in good health and CMV-seronegative.

The chain is built from TRBV29-1 and TRBJ2-5; D perhaps matches TRBD1 (6 bases). From germline, CDR1 is SQVTM and CDR2 ANQGSEA. V lost 5 bases and J lost 0, with 16 bases in between. This CDR3 contains 15 residues. The CDR3, as DNA: TGCAGCGTTTGGGGGCACAGCCTGTACCAAGAGACCCAGTACTTC. This encodes CSVWGHSLYQETQYF.

V gene TRBV9 combines with J gene TRBJ1-2, with 8 bases matching TRBD1. Germline CDR1 reads SGDLS; CDR2 reads YYNGEE. After removal of 0 bases from V and 5 bases from J, the junction contained 21 bases not matched to a gene. CDR3 length: 20 amino acids. The CDR3 sequence is CASSVAPAGVGGQEGYGYTF. In DNA, the CDR3 is TGTGCCAGCAGCGTAGCCCCTGCTGGGGTGGGGGGACAGGAGGGTTATGGCTACACCTTC.

V is TRBV2 and J is TRBJ1-2; 10 nucleotides agree with TRBD1. This CDR3 is built from 14 residues. Germline CDR1 is SNHLY and CDR2 is FYNNEI. V was clipped by 5 bases and J by 7 bases; unmatched bases: 7. The CDR3 nucleotides are TGTGCCAGCAGTTCAGGACAGGGGGTTTCTGGCTACACCTTC. Translated: CASSSGQGVSGYTF.

The V and J genes are TRBV5-4 and TRBJ2-2, with D tentatively TRBD2 (5 bases). Germline V lookup: CDR1 SGHNT, CDR2 YYREEE (reference sequence). The V end lost 0 bases, the J end lost 5 bases, and 11 bases lay between the germline ends. This CDR3 region has 15 residues. CDR3: CASSLGGWETGELFF. The CDR3 coding sequence is TGTGCCAGCAGCTTGGGGGGTTGGGAGACCGGGGAGCTGTTTTTT.